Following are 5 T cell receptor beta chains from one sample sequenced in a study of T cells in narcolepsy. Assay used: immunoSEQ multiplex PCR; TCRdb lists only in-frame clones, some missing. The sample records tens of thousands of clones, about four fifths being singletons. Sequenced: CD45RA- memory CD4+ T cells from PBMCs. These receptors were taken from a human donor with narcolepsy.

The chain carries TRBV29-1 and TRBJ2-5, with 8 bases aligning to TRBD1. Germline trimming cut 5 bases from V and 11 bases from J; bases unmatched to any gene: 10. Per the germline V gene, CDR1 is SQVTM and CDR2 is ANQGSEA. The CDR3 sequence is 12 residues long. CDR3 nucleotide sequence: TGCAGCGTTTGGACAGGGAAGTATGGGCAGTACTTC. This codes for CSVWTGKYGQYF.

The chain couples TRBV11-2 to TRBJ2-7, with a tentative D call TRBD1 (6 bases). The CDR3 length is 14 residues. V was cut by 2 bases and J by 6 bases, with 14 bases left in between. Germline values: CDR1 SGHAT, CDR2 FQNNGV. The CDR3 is CASSLLGGLGEQYF. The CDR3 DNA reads TGTGCCAGCAGCTTATTAGGGGGTTTGGGCGAGCAGTACTTC.

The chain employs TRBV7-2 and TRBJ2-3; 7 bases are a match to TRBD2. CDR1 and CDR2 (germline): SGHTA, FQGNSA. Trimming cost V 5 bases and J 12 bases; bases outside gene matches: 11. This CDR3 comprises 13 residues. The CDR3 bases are TGTGCCAGCAGCCAAGCAGGACTAGTAAGCCAGTATTTT. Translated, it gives CASSQAGLVSQYF.

The CDR3 here is CATSPWGLDYNEQFF. CDR3 bases: TGTGCCACCAGCCCCTGGGGGCTAGACTACAATGAGCAGTTCTTC. The genes are TRBV15 and TRBJ2-1, with TRBD1 as a possible D gene (6 bases). The CDR3 extends over 15 amino acids. Germline loops: CDR1 LNHNV, CDR2 YYDKDF (reference sequence). Trimming removed 5 bases at V and 3 bases at J, with 14 bases between.

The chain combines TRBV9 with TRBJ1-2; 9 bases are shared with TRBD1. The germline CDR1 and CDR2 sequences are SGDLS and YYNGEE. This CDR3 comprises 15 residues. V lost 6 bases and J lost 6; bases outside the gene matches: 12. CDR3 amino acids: CASNKATGGWDGYTF. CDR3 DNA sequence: TGTGCCAGCAACAAAGCAACAGGGGGCTGGGATGGCTACACCTTC.